This T cell receptor (beta chain) was sequenced in a study of blood T cells in healthy people across ages. About this clonotype itself: The antigen remains undetermined.

In germline, CDR1 is KGHSH, CDR2 LQKENI. The junction had 5 bases not matched to a gene; V was cut back by 0 bases and J by 5 bases. This CDR3 is 15 amino acids long. Combining a sample-barcoded 5' primer with a J-beta primer mix, a second PCR ran for about 7 to 11 cycles. MiXCR, applied by TCRdb to the 5' RACE reads, yields one record per CDR3 protein. The repertoire holds hundreds of thousands of distinct CDR3 sequences, roughly 20% seen once, with around 21% in the top ten. Study-level points and caveats: When set beside aged donors, long-lived donors presented more naive CD4+ cells and higher diversity. Per million T cells, the diversity of TCR beta decreased roughly linearly as age advanced.

Sequenced input: blood. The V and J genes are TRBV18 and TRBJ2-5; 8 positions agree with TRBD1. This TCR derives from a man in his 70s in good health. CDR3 residues: CASSPPAGGLETQYF. Written as DNA, the CDR3 is TGTGCCAGCTCACCACCGGCAGGGGGCCTGGAGACCCAGTACTTC. Together with reference TRBV18 and TRBJ2-5, the CDR3 gives the full variable domain: NAGVMQNPRHLVRRRGQEARLRCSPMKGHSHVYWYRQLPEEGLKFMVYLQKENIIDESGMPKERFSAEFPKEGPSILRIQQVVRGDSAAYFCASSPPAGGLETQYFGPGTRLLVL.